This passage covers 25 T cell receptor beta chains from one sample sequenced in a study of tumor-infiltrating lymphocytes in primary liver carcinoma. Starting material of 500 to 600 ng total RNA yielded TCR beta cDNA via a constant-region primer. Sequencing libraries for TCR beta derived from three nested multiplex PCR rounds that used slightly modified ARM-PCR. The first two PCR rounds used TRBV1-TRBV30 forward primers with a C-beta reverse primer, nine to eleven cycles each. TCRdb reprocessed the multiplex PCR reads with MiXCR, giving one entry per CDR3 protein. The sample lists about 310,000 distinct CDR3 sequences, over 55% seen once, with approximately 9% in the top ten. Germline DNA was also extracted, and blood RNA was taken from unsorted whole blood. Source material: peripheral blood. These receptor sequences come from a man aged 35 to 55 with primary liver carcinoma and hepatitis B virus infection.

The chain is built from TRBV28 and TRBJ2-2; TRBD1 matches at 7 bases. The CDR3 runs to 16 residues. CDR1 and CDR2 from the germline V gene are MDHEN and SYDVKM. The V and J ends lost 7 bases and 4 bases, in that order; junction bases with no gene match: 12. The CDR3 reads CASKPETGRRTGELFF. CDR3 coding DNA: TGTGCCAGCAAGCCCGAGACAGGGCGGCGCACCGGGGAGCTGTTTTTT.

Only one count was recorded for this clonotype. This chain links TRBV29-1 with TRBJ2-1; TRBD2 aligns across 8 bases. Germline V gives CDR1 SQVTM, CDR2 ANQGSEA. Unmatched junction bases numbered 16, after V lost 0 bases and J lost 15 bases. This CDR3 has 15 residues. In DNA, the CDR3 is TGCAGCGTTGAAGATCGAAGCGGGGGTCGGGGGGGGCGGTTCTTC. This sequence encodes CSVEDRSGGRGGRFF.

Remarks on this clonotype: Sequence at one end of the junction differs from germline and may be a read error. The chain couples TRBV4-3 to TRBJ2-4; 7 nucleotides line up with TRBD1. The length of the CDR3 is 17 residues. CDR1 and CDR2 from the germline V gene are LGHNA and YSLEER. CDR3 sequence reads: CVSSPRPTRTGKNIRYF. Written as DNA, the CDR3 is TGCGTCAGCAGCCCGCGACCCACCAGGACAGGAAAAAACATTCGGTACTTC.

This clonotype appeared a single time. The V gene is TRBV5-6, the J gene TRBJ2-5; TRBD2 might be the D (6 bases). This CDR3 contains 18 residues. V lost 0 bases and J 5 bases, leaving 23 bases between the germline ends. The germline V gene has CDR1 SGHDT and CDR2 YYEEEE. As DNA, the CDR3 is TGTGCCAGCAGCTTGGTGACGACGGGACTGAGCATGGGGGAGACCCAGTACTTC. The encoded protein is CASSLVTTGLSMGETQYF.

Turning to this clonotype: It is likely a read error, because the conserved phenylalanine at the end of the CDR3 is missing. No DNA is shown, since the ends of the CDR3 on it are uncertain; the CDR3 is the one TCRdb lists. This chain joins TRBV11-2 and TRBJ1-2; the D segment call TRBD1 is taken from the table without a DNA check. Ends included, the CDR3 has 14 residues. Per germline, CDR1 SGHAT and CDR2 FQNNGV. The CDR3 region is CASSSLQGLGGYTL.

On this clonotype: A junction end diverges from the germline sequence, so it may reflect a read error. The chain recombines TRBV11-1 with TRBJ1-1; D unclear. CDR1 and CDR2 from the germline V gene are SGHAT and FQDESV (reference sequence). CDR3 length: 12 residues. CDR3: CANSPQATVAIF. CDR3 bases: TGTGCCAACAGCCCCCAGGCGACGGTTGCTATCTTT.

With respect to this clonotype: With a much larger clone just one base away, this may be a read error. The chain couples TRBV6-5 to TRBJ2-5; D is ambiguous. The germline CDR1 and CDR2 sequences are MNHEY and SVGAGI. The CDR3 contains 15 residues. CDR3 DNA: TGTGCCAGCAGTTACTCCCAGTTAAACCAAGAGACCCATTACTTC. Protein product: CASSYSQLNQETHYF.

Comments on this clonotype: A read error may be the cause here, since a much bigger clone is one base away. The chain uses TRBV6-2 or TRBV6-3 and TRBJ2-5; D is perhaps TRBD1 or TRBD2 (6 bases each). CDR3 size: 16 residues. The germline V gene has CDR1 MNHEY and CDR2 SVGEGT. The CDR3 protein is CAGSYDEGGFQETQYF. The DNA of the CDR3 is TGTGCCGGCAGTTACGATGAGGGGGGCTTCCAAGAGACCCAGTACTTC.

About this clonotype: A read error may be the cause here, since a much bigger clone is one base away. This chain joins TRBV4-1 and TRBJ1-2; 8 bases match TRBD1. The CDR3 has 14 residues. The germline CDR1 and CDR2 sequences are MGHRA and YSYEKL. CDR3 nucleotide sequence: TGCGCCAGCAGCGAACCAGGGGGCGGTTATGACTACACCTTC. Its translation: CASSEPGGGYDYTF.

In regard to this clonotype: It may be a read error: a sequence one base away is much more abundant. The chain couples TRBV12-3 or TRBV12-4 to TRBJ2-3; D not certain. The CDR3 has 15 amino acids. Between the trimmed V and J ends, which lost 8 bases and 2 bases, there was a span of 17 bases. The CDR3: CASGLREIATDTQYF. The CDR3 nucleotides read TGTGCCAGCGGCCTGAGAGAGATAGCCACAGATACGCAGTATTTT.

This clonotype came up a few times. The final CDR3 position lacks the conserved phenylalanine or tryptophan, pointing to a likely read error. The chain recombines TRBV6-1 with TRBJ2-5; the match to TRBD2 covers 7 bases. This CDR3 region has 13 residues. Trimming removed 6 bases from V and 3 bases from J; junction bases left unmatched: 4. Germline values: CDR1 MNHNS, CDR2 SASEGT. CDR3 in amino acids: CASRESGKETQYL. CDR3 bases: TGTGCCAGCAGGGAAAGCGGGAAAGAGACCCAGTACTTA.

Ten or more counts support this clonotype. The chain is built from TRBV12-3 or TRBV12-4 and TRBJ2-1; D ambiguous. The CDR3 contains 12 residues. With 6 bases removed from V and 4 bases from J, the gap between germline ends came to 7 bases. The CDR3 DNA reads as TGTGCCAGCAGCCAACAGTACAATGAGCAGTTCTTC. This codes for CASSQQYNEQFF.

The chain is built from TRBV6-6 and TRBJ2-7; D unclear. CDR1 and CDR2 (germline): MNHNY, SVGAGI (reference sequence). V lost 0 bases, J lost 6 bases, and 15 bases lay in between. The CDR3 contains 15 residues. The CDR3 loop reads CASSYSLGPAVEQYF. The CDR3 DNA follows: TGTGCCAGCAGTTACTCGTTGGGTCCAGCAGTCGAGCAGTACTTC.

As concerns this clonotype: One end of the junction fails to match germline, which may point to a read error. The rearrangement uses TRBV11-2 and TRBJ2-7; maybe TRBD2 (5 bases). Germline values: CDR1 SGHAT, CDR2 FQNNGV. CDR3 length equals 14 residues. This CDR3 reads CAGSFGGRGIKQYF. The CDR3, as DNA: TGTGCCGGCAGCTTTGGTGGGAGAGGTATCAAGCAGTACTTC.

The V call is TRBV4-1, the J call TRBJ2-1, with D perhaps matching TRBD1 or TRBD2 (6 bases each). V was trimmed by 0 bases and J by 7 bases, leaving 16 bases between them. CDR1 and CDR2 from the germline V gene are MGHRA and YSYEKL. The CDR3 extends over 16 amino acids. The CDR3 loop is CASSQDMGGLGNEQFF. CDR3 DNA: TGCGCCAGCAGCCAAGATATGGGGGGCCTTGGGAATGAGCAGTTCTTC.

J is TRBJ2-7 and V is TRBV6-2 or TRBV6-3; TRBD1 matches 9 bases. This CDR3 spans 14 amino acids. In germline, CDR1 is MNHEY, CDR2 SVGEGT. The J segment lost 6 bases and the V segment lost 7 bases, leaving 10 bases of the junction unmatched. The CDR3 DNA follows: TGTGCCAGCAATTATCGGACAGGGGCGGCCGAGCAGTACTTC. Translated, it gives CASNYRTGAAEQYF.

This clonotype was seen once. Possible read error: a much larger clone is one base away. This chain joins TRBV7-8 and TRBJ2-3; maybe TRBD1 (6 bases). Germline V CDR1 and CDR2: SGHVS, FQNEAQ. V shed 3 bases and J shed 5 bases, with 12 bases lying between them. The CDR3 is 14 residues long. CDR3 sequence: CASSFGGGVDTQYF. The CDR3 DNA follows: TGTGCCAGCAGCTTTGGGGGCGGTGTAGATACGCAGTATTTT.

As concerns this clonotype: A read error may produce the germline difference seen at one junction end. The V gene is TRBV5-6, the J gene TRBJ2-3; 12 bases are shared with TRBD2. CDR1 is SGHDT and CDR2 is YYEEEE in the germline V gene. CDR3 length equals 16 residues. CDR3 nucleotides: TGTGCCAGCAGCTGGCGAGGACTAGCGGGACGAGATAGGCAGTATTTT. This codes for CASSWRGLAGRDRQYF.

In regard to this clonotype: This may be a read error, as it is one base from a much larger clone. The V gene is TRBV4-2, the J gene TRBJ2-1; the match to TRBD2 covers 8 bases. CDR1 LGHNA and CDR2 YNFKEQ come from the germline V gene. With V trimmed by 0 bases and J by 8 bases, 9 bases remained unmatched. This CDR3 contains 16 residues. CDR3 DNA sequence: TGTGCCAGCAGCCAAGATTGGAGCGGGAGTTACTATGAGCAGTTCTTC. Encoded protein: CASSQDWSGSYYEQFF.

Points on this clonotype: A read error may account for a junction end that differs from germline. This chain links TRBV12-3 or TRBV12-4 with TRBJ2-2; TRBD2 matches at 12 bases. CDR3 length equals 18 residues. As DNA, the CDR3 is TGTTCCAGCAGTTACCCTGGACTAGCGGGATGGGTAACCGGGGAGATGTTTTTT. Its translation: CSSSYPGLAGWVTGEMFF.

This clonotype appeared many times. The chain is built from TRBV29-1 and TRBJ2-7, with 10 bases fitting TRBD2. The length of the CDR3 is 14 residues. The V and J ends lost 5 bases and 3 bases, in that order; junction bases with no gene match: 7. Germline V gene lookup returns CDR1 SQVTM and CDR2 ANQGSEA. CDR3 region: CSVQGLADNYEQYF. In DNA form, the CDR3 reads TGCAGCGTTCAAGGACTAGCGGATAACTACGAGCAGTACTTC.

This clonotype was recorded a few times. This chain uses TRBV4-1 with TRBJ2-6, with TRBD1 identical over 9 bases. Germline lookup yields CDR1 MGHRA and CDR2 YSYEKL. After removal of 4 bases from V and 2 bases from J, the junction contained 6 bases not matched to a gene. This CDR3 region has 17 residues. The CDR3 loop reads CASSRLTGGPGANVLTF. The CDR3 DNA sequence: TGCGCCAGCAGCCGATTGACAGGGGGGCCTGGGGCCAACGTCCTGACTTTC.

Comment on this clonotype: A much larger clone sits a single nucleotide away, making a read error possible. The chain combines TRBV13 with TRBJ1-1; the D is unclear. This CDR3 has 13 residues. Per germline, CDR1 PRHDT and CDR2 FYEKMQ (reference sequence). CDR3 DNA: TGTGCCAGCAGCCTCGGCTGGAACATTGAAGCTTTCTTT. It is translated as CASSLGWNIEAFF.

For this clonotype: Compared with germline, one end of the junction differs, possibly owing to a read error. CDR3 in amino acids: CASNLSDRGGNDQFF. CDR3 nucleotide sequence: TGTGCCAGCAACCTGTCGGACAGGGGTGGGAATGATCAGTTCTTC. The chain is built from TRBV11-3 and TRBJ2-1, with TRBD1 identical over 9 bases. The CDR3 length is 15 residues. Germline-derived CDR1 and CDR2 are SGHNT and YENEEA.

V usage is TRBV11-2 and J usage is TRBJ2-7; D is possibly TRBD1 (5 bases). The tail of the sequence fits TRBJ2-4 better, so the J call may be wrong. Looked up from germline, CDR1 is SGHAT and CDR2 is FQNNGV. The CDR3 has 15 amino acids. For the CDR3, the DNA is TGTGCCAGATACCAGGACAAATATATCCTAAACATTCAGTACTTC. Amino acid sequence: CARYQDKYILNIQYF.